This TCR beta chain is from a study of Ad26.COV2.S vaccination and SARS-CoV-2 variants. The study, taken as a whole, reports: CD8+ and CD4+ T cells specific for spike reportedly responded with substantial breadth after vaccination. Placebo and vaccine recipients had non-spike TCR breadth that was similar.

The treatment: approximately 18 received Ad26.COV2.S at low or high dose, single or two shots; a few received placebo; per-sample allocation not given. Day 63 following the first vaccine or placebo injection was when the samples were taken. Aged 18-55 years, donor was enrolled in Boston around 2020. Produced via immunoSEQ multiplex PCR; TCRdb's table is partial and in-frame only. The table shows about 420,000 clones, with 88% occurring only once. Germline-derived CDR1 and CDR2 are SGHRS and YFSETQ. This CDR3 region has 15 residues. Trimming pared 3 bases from V and 5 bases from J, leaving 17 bases between. In regard to this clone: Its antigen is undetermined.

The specimen was peripheral blood, collected in a trial of Ad26.COV2.S vaccine versus placebo. The receptor was derived from a person aged 18-65 years who received the Ad26.COV2.S COVID-19 vaccine or a placebo. V usage is TRBV5-1 and J usage is TRBJ1-2; possibly TRBD1 for D (6 bases). The CDR3, as DNA: TGCGCCAGCAGCTCAGCCGGGACAAGGGCTTATGGCTACACCTTC. This sequence encodes CASSSAGTRAYGYTF.